This T cell receptor beta chain was identified during a study of control samples from healthy donors and cancer patients. TCRdb's table, derived via immunoSEQ multiplex PCR, lists solely in-frame clones and lacks some. The data hold about 160,000 clones, with approximately 96% observed a single time. Trimming removed 5 bases at V and 8 bases at J, with 27 bases between. From germline, CDR1 is MDHEN and CDR2 SYDVKM. The CDR3 runs 17 residues. The sequence derives from a woman aged 35 to 49 in good health. The chain recombines TRBV28 with TRBJ1-2; D is possibly TRBD1 (6 bases). The sample taken for sequencing was blood. DNA of the CDR3: TGTGCCAGCAGTCCTCTAAAACAGGGTACCAGTTCGGGCGGCTACACCTTC. It specifies CASSPLKQGTSSGGYTF.